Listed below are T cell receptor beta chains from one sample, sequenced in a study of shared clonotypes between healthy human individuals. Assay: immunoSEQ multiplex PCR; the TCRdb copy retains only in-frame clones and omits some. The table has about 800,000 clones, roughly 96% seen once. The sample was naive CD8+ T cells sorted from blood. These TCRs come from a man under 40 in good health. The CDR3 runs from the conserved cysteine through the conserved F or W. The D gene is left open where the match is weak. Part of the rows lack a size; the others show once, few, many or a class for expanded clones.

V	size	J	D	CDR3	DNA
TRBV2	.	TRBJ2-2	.	CASRKTGTNTGELFF	TGTGCCAGCAGAAAGACAGGAACGAACACCGGGGAGCTGTTTTTT
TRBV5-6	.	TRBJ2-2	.	CASSLGQLFTDNTGELFF	TGTGCCAGCAGCTTGGGACAACTCTTCACCGACAACACCGGGGAGCTGTTTTTT
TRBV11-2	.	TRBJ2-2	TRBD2	CASSFGLAGRGSGELFF	TGTGCCAGCAGCTTTGGACTAGCGGGCAGGGGCTCCGGGGAGCTGTTTTTT
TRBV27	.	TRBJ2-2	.	CASSLSSTGELFF	TGTGCCAGCAGTTTATCATCCACCGGGGAGCTGTTTTTT
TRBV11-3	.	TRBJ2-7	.	CASSLDASRSYEQYF	TGTGCCAGCAGCTTAGACGCTAGCCGCTCCTACGAGCAGTACTTC
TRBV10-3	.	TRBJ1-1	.	CAISENRLGTEAFF	TGTGCCATCAGTGAAAACCGACTGGGGACTGAAGCTTTCTTT
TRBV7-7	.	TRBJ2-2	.	CASSRGTAGELFF	TGTGCCAGCAGTCGAGGGACGGCCGGGGAGCTGTTTTTT
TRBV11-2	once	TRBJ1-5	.	CASSPGYGNQPQHF	TGTGCCAGCAGCCCAGGATATGGCAATCAGCCCCAGCATTTT
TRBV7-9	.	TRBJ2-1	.	CASSLLDEQFF	TGTGCCAGCAGCTTATTAGATGAGCAGTTCTTC
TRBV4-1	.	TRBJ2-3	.	CASSQDRGPDTQYF	TGCGCCAGCAGCCAAGACCGGGGCCCAGATACGCAGTATTTT
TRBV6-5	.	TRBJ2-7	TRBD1	CASKTGTGIHYEQYF	TGTGCCAGCAAAACCGGGACAGGGATCCACTACGAGCAGTACTTC
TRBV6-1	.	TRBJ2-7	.	CASPATGNIYEQYF	TGTGCCAGCCCCGCTACAGGGAATATCTACGAGCAGTACTTC
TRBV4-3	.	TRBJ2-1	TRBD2	CASSQTLSGRASAISEQFF	TGCGCCAGCAGCCAAACCCTTAGCGGGAGGGCCTCGGCGATCAGTGAGCAGTTCTTC
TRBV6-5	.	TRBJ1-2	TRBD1	CASNRQGPMGGYTF	TGTGCCAGCAACCGACAGGGACCAATGGGTGGCTACACCTTC
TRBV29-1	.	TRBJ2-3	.	CSVEGSPFPGTDTQYF	TGCAGCGTAGAAGGAAGTCCCTTTCCAGGGACAGATACGCAGTATTTT
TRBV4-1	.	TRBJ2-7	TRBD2	CASSQDLTSGIVYEQYF	TGCGCCAGCAGCCAAGATCTGACTAGCGGGATAGTCTACGAGCAGTACTTC
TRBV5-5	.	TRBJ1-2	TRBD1	CASSLEGARYGYTF	TGTGCCAGCAGCTTGGAGGGGGCGAGATATGGCTACACCTTC
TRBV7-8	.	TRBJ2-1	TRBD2	CASIPSRSGNYNEQFF	TGTGCCAGCATCCCGTCACGGAGCGGGAATTACAATGAGCAGTTCTTC
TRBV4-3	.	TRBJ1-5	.	CASSQDGEFNQPQHF	TGCGCCAGCAGCCAAGACGGGGAGTTCAATCAGCCCCAGCATTTT
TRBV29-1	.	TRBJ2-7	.	CSVEDKGTSSYEQYF	TGCAGCGTTGAAGATAAAGGGACAAGCTCCTACGAGCAGTACTTC
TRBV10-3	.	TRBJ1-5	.	CAISPTLEGNQPQHF	TGTGCCATTTCCCCCACACTGGAGGGCAATCAGCCCCAGCATTTT
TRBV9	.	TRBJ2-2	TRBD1	CASRDRADTGELFF	TGTGCCAGCCGGGACAGGGCGGACACCGGGGAGCTGTTTTTT
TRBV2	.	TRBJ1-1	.	CASGFLLGDRGTEAFF	TGTGCCAGCGGATTCCTTTTAGGGGACCGCGGCACTGAAGCTTTCTTT
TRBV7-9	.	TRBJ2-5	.	CASFSGLQETQYF	TGTGCCAGCTTCTCGGGGCTTCAGGAGACCCAGTACTTC
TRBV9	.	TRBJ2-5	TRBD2	CASSVEPGLAGGTEETQYF	TGTGCCAGCAGCGTAGAACCCGGACTAGCGGGGGGAACAGAAGAGACCCAGTACTTC
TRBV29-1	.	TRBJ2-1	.	CSVGMDPPRGDGVEQFF	TGCAGCGTTGGTATGGACCCCCCCAGGGGGGACGGAGTAGAGCAGTTCTTC
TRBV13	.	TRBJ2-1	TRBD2	CASSLHTSGHEQFF	TGTGCCAGCAGCTTGCACACTAGCGGCCATGAGCAGTTCTTC
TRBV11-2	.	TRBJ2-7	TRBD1	CASSLPGDRALTYEQYF	TGTGCCAGCAGCTTACCCGGCGACAGGGCTTTAACCTACGAGCAGTACTTC
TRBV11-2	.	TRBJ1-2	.	CASSPRGGTVGYTF	TGTGCCAGCAGCCCGCGGGGGGGTACGGTGGGCTACACCTTC
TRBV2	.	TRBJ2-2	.	CASSEGTTNTGELFF	TGTGCCAGCAGCGAGGGGACCACGAACACCGGGGAGCTGTTTTTT